Below, 29 T cell receptor beta chains from the same sample are listed, as sequenced in a study of blood T cell repertoires in COVID-19. Libraries were prepared by immunoSEQ multiplex PCR; TCRdb keeps only in-frame clonotypes and omits some of them. The sample has roughly 65,000 clones, 79% seen once. The sample taken for sequencing was peripheral blood. The receptors shown here come from a man in his fifties or sixties with acute or convalescent COVID-19.

This clone has a single count. The gene calls are TRBV7-3 and TRBJ1-1; D gene ambiguous. The ends were cut back, 0 bases at V and 3 bases at J, with 5 bases in the middle. The CDR3 is 13 residues long. Germline CDR1 reads SGHTA; CDR2 reads FQGTGA. For the CDR3, the DNA is TGTGCCAGCAGCTTAACAGCCTACACTGAAGCTTTCTTT. Translated: CASSLTAYTEAFF.

The rearrangement joins TRBV24-1 to TRBJ1-5; D call uncertain. This CDR3 contains 17 residues. Germline V gene lookup returns CDR1 KGHDR and CDR2 SFDVKD. V was pared by 4 bases and J by 0 bases, with 15 bases between. The CDR3, as DNA: TGTGCCACCAGTGACCGCCGCGACAATGCTAGCAATCAGCCCCAGCATTTT. This gives the protein CATSDRRDNASNQPQHF.

This chain uses TRBV3-1 (or the pseudogene TRBV3-2) with TRBJ2-5, with D unclear. This CDR3 is 13 amino acids long. Germline lookup yields CDR1 LGHDT and CDR2 YNNKEL (reference sequence). V was cut by 2 bases and J by 4 bases, with 8 bases left in between. The CDR3 is CASSQHLGETQYF. The CDR3 DNA reads as TGTGCCAGCAGCCAACATCTAGGAGAGACCCAGTACTTC.

With regard to this clone: Other DNA sequences within the sample encode an identical CDR3. The rearrangement uses TRBV10-3 and TRBJ1-5; D unclear. With 3 bases removed from V and 0 bases from J, the gap between germline ends came to 9 bases. Germline assignment: CDR1 ENHRY and CDR2 SYGVKD. The CDR3 is made up of 15 amino acids. The CDR3 loop is CAISEGRNSNQPQHF. CDR3 DNA: TGTGCCATCAGTGAAGGGAGGAATAGCAATCAGCCCCAGCATTTT.

The chain has TRBV6-5 and TRBJ2-3; 7 bases line up with TRBD1. The length of the CDR3 is 14 residues. Germline CDR1 reads MNHEY; CDR2 reads SVGAGI. With V trimmed by 7 bases and J by 5 bases, 9 bases remained unmatched. The DNA of the CDR3 is TGTGCCAGCACGCTACAGGGGCCAAGAGATACGCAGTATTTT. Its translation is CASTLQGPRDTQYF.

V usage is TRBV5-4 and J usage is TRBJ2-2; 7 bases are shared with TRBD1. The CDR3 is 14 residues long. V shed 3 bases and J 3 bases; nucleotides not matched to a gene: 2. Per the germline V gene, CDR1 is SGHNT and CDR2 is YYREEE (reference sequence). The CDR3 DNA reads as TGTGCCAGCAGCTCCGGGACAGACACCGGGGAGCTGTTTTTT. Its translation is CASSSGTDTGELFF.

The V gene is TRBV11-2, the J gene TRBJ2-6, with a weak D call TRBD1 (5 bases). The CDR3 runs 19 residues. Germline V gene sequence: CDR1 SGHAT, CDR2 FQNNGV. Trimming removed 1 base from V and 0 bases from J, with 16 bases in between. CDR3 bases: TGTGCCAGCAGCTTAGTTGGTACAGGCCCAAACTCTGGGGCCAACGTCCTGACTTTC. Translated, it gives CASSLVGTGPNSGANVLTF.

This chain connects TRBV19 to TRBJ1-5, with D possibly TRBD1 on 6 matching bases. The CDR3 sequence is 17 residues long. V lost 2 bases and J lost 2, with 16 bases in between. Germline V gives CDR1 LNHDA, CDR2 SQIVND (reference sequence). CDR3 sequence: CASSISRGSYGNQPQHF. The CDR3 nucleotides are TGTGCCAGTAGTATAAGCAGGGGCAGTTATGGCAATCAGCCCCAGCATTTT.

This clone was counted a few times. The gene calls are TRBV5-8 and TRBJ2-3, with D perhaps TRBD2 (6 bases). This CDR3 is built from 16 residues. The germline V and J ends were trimmed by 1 base and 5 bases, with 17 bases remaining between them. Germline V gives CDR1 SGHTS, CDR2 YDEGEE. The CDR3 spells CASSLSVNRAGDTQYF. For the CDR3, the DNA is TGTGCCAGCAGCTTGAGTGTAAACCGAGCGGGAGATACGCAGTATTTT.

The gene calls are TRBV7-3 and TRBJ1-1; D ambiguous. CDR3 length: 17 residues. The V gene lost 5 bases and the J gene lost 1 base, with 20 bases spanning the gap. CDR1 SGHTA and CDR2 FQGTGA come from the germline V gene. The DNA for the CDR3 is TGTGCCAGCAGCCAAATGACAAGATCGCGCTCGAACACTGAAGCTTTCTTT. Its protein product is CASSQMTRSRSNTEAFF.

This clone was detected once. The chain joins TRBV6-2 or TRBV6-3 to TRBJ1-6; TRBD1 agrees at 7 bases. Germline CDR1 MNHEY, CDR2 SVGEGT. The CDR3 is 18 residues long. The V and J ends lost 5 bases and 2 bases, in that order; junction bases with no gene match: 12. This chain's CDR3 is CASSGFYYRGTYNSPLHF. The CDR3 nucleotides read TGTGCCAGCAGTGGTTTTTATTACAGGGGAACCTATAATTCACCCCTCCACTTT.

The chain is built from TRBV18 and TRBJ1-2; 8 bases align to TRBD1. Germline assignment: CDR1 KGHSH and CDR2 LQKENI. The CDR3 has 13 amino acids. V trimming: 6 bases; J trimming: 4 bases; junction bases outside the gene matches: 4. CDR3 amino acids: CASSQTGGYGYTF. The CDR3 DNA is TGTGCCAGCTCCCAAACAGGGGGCTATGGCTACACCTTC.

This clone came up once. This chain connects TRBV6-6 to TRBJ1-2, with a tentative D call TRBD1 (6 bases). The germline CDR1 and CDR2 sequences are MNHNY and SVGAGI (reference sequence). V dropped 2 bases and J dropped 6 bases, with 13 bases sitting between them. The length of the CDR3 is 14 residues. Here the CDR3 reads CASSYRGGSDGYTF. The DNA of the CDR3 is TGTGCCAGCAGTTACAGGGGGGGTTCGGATGGCTACACCTTC.

CDR3 coding DNA: TGCGCCAGCAGCCAAGTGTCAGGGGGAAACAAAGGCTATGGCTACACCTTC. Residues: CASSQVSGGNKGYGYTF. The V and J genes are TRBV4-1 and TRBJ1-2, with 7 nucleotides matching TRBD1. CDR1 MGHRA and CDR2 YSYEKL come from the germline V gene. With V trimmed by 1 base and J by 4 bases, 12 bases remained unmatched. This CDR3 is built from 17 residues.

The chain joins TRBV11-1 to TRBJ1-2, with a tentative D call TRBD1 (5 bases). Germline values: CDR1 SGHAT, CDR2 FQDESV (reference sequence). V was clipped by 6 bases and J by 5 bases, with 16 bases between them. The length of the CDR3 is 14 residues. The chain's CDR3 is CASSGSTGRYGYTF. As DNA, the CDR3 is TGTGCCAGCAGTGGATCTACAGGAAGATATGGCTACACCTTC.

The chain combines TRBV18 with TRBJ2-7; D is unclear. Trimming cost V 2 bases and J 1 base, with 9 bases left between them. CDR3 length equals 14 residues. The germline CDR1 and CDR2 sequences are KGHSH and LQKENI. The CDR3 protein is CASSPSSQSYEQYF. CDR3 DNA: TGTGCCAGCTCACCAAGTTCACAGTCCTACGAGCAGTACTTC.

J is TRBJ2-2 and V is TRBV3-1 (or the pseudogene TRBV3-2); perhaps TRBD1 as D (5 bases). Germline V gives CDR1 LGHDT, CDR2 YNNKEL (reference sequence). Deletions cut 0 bases from V and 3 bases from J, with 11 bases between. There are 16 residues in the CDR3. The DNA for the CDR3 is TGTGCCAGCAGCCAAGATCCAGACAGAGACACCGGGGAGCTGTTTTTT. Translated: CASSQDPDRDTGELFF.

V and J are TRBV9 and TRBJ2-3, with 9 positions matching TRBD2. The J segment lost 0 bases and the V segment lost 5 bases, leaving 7 bases of the junction unmatched. The CDR3 runs 16 residues. Germline assignment: CDR1 SGDLS and CDR2 YYNGEE. CDR3 loop: CASRAPGLASTDTQYF. The CDR3 nucleotides read TGTGCCAGCAGGGCGCCGGGACTAGCTAGCACAGATACGCAGTATTTT.

CDR3 nucleotide sequence: TGTGCCAGCAGTGGAGGACAGGGGCTCCCTAACAAAAAACTGTTTTTT. Protein product: CASSGGQGLPNKKLFF. V gene TRBV6-1 combines with J gene TRBJ1-4, with 9 bases aligning to TRBD1. CDR1 MNHNS and CDR2 SASEGT come from the germline V gene. This CDR3 comprises 16 residues. V gave up 4 bases and J gave up 9 bases; unmatched junction bases: 12.

The genes are TRBV10-2 and TRBJ1-3, with D unclear. The germline V gene encodes CDR1 WSHSY and CDR2 SAAADI. The CDR3 consists of 13 residues. Between the trimmed V and J ends, which lost 0 bases and 2 bases, there was a span of 2 bases. The CDR3 nucleotides are TGCGCCAGCAGTGAGTCCGCTGGAAACACCATATATTTT. Protein product: CASSESAGNTIYF.

The gene calls are TRBV29-1 and TRBJ1-2; the D is unclear. Trimming removed 0 bases at V and 7 bases at J, with 9 bases between. This CDR3 contains 12 residues. Germline loops: CDR1 SQVTM, CDR2 ANQGSEA. The CDR3 loop is CSVEEIWAGYTF. CDR3 nucleotides: TGCAGCGTTGAAGAGATATGGGCTGGCTACACCTTC.

CDR3 in amino acids: CASSLTPGESGELFF. CDR3 bases: TGTGCCAGCAGCTTAACACCCGGGGAGTCCGGGGAGCTGTTTTTT. The chain uses TRBV7-3 and TRBJ2-2; D might be TRBD2 (5 bases). This CDR3 spans 15 amino acids. V gave up 0 bases and J gave up 6 bases, with 11 bases separating them. Per germline, CDR1 SGHTA and CDR2 FQGTGA.

The chain recombines TRBV7-6 with TRBJ2-1, with 13 nucleotides matching TRBD2. With 7 bases clipped from V and 7 bases from J, the junction kept 13 bases outside the gene matches. Per the germline V gene, CDR1 is SGHVS and CDR2 is FNYEAQ. This CDR3 comprises 17 residues. DNA of the CDR3: TGTGCCAGCACCCCAGGGACGACTAGCGGGGGGTCAAATGAGCAGTTCTTC. Its protein product is CASTPGTTSGGSNEQFF.

The V gene is TRBV18, the J gene TRBJ2-7, with 7 bases lining up with TRBD2. Germline CDR1 and CDR2: KGHSH and LQKENI. Unmatched junction bases numbered 12, after V lost 3 bases and J lost 4 bases. The CDR3 runs 16 residues. DNA of the CDR3: TGTGCCAGCTCACCCAATATGAGGGGAGGGATATACGAGCAGTACTTC. The encoded protein is CASSPNMRGGIYEQYF. Variable domain in full (rest from reference TRBV18 and TRBJ2-7): NAGVMQNPRHLVRRRGQEARLRCSPMKGHSHVYWYRQLPEEGLKFMVYLQKENIIDESGMPKERFSAEFPKEGPSILRIQQVVRGDSAAYFCASSPNMRGGIYEQYFGPGTRLTVT.

To note about this clone: Other DNA sequences in this specimen translate into the identical CDR3. The chain uses TRBV19 and TRBJ2-7, with 8 bases matching TRBD2. The V gene end was trimmed by 2 bases and the J gene end by 0 bases; junction bases not matched to a gene: 3. The germline V gene encodes CDR1 LNHDA and CDR2 SQIVND (reference sequence). CDR3 size: 15 residues. The CDR3 reads CASSISGGPSYEQYF. The CDR3, as DNA: TGTGCCAGTAGTATAAGCGGGGGCCCCTCCTACGAGCAGTACTTC. Looking up the rest from reference TRBV19 and TRBJ2-7 gives the full variable domain: DGGITQSPKYLFRKEGQNVTLSCEQNLNHDAMYWYRQDPGQGLRLIYYSQIVNDFQKGDIAEGYSVSREKKESFPLTVTSAQKNPTAFYLCASSISGGPSYEQYFGPGTRLTVT.

As concerns this clone: Other DNA sequences of this sample code for an identical CDR3. The chain links TRBV7-3 to TRBJ2-5; TRBD1 might be the D (6 bases). This CDR3 has 14 amino acids. Trimming cost V 6 bases and J 1 base, with 12 bases left between them. CDR1 is SGHTA and CDR2 is FQGTGA in the germline V gene. The CDR3 spells CASSPTGLQETQYF. Written as DNA, the CDR3 is TGTGCCAGCAGTCCCACAGGGCTCCAAGAGACCCAGTACTTC.

The chain uses TRBV6-6 and TRBJ2-2; perhaps TRBD1 as D (6 bases). Germline CDR1 reads MNHNY; CDR2 reads SVGAGI (reference sequence). The CDR3 spans 14 residues. Trimming shortened V by 5 bases and J by 3 bases, and 10 bases separated the two germline ends. The CDR3 nucleotides are TGTGCCAGCAGTCCAACAGGGTACACCGGGGAGCTGTTTTTT. Amino acid sequence: CASSPTGYTGELFF.

V is TRBV28 and J is TRBJ2-3; D gene uncertain. In germline, CDR1 is MDHEN, CDR2 SYDVKM. The CDR3 totals 12 residues. Between the trimmed V and J ends, which lost 2 bases and 5 bases, there was a span of 5 bases. The CDR3 nucleotides read TGTGCCAGCAGTTTACTCCGAGATACGCAGTATTTT. Amino acids: CASSLLRDTQYF.

DNA for the CDR3: TGTGCCAGCAGCCAAGATCTAGGCTACGAGCAGTACTTC. Its protein product is CASSQDLGYEQYF. The V gene is TRBV14, the J gene TRBJ2-7; no reliable D call. This CDR3 spans 13 amino acids. V was shortened by 0 bases and J by 3 bases, with 6 bases between the two germline ends. Germline V gives CDR1 SGHDN, CDR2 FVKESK.